This TCR beta chain was found in a study of graft-versus-host responses after intestinal transplantation. At the level of the study: The whole recipient group had anti-thymocyte globulin induction followed by tacrolimus and steroids for around 3 years. Study-wide points: Some GvH clones were seen earlier in gut or blood, suggesting intestinal origin.

Data came from immunoSEQ multiplex PCR; TCRdb stores just in-frame clones and leaves some out. Among about 110,000 clones listed, 85% to 95% were seen once. As concerns this clone: Its antigen is as yet unknown.

The V gene's germline CDR1 is SEHNR and CDR2 FQNEAQ (reference sequence). This CDR3 region has 17 residues. V was pared by 1 base and J by 0 bases, with 10 bases between. The starting material was unstimulated CD8+ T cells sorted from spleen or lymph node cells, obtained before transplant. The source is a human donor who was the organ donor for an intestinal transplant. The chain links TRBV7-9 to TRBJ2-6, with D uncertain. The CDR3 coding sequence is TGTGCCAGCAGCTTAGTTCTGCCGATCTCTGGGGCCAACGTCCTGACTTTC. Its translation is CASSLVLPISGANVLTF.